Below are 32 T cell receptor beta chains sequenced from a single sample in a study of identical twins. TCRdb processed the 5' RACE reads anew with MiXCR; each CDR3 protein has one entry. The sample has fewer than 800,000 distinct CDR3 sequences; 7% to 7.5% are singletons. The sample also formed part of further work on yellow fever vaccine responses in identical twins.

Sequenced material: PBMCs. Source of these receptors: a woman aged 18-29 years in good health.

This clonotype was observed at least ten times. The CDR3 here is CASSRAWQMVEQFF. DNA for the CDR3: TGCGCCAGCAGCCGTGCTTGGCAGATGGTTGAGCAGTTCTTC. The chain combines TRBV5-1 with TRBJ2-1; D ambiguous. The CDR3 extends over 14 amino acids. V was shortened by 4 bases and J by 9 bases, with 17 bases between the two germline ends. Germline CDR1 and CDR2: SGHRS and YFSETQ.

The genes are TRBV15 and TRBJ2-1, with D uncertain. Trimming shortened V by 2 bases and J by 2 bases, and 16 bases separated the two germline ends. This CDR3 is 17 amino acids long. Germline V gene sequence: CDR1 LNHNV, CDR2 YYDKDF (reference sequence). The CDR3 bases are TGTGCCACCAGCAGAAGTGGGGAAAGCAAAGCCTACAATGAGCAGTTCTTC. This translates into CATSRSGESKAYNEQFF.

This chain connects TRBV12-1 to TRBJ2-1; the D call of TRBD2 is as the table states it, not checked on the DNA. TRBV12-1 is reported as a pseudogene. The CDR3 totals 14 residues. CDR3 DNA sequence: TGTGCCAGGAGCCCCGGGCTATATAGGAATGAGCAGTTCTTC. Protein: CARSPGLYRNEQFF.

There are a few counts of this clonotype. The rearrangement joins TRBV12-3 or TRBV12-4 to TRBJ1-5; 7 bases match TRBD1. V lost 2 bases and J lost 3; bases outside the gene matches: 4. The length of the CDR3 is 15 residues. The CDR3 DNA reads as TGTGCCAGCAGTTTACAGGGGGTGATCAATCAGCCCCAGCATTTT. It codes for CASSLQGVINQPQHF.

This clonotype was seen a handful of times. The chain employs TRBV20-1 and TRBJ2-5, with D perhaps matching TRBD1 or TRBD2 (5 bases each). This CDR3 has 14 amino acids. Germline CDR1 and CDR2: DFQATT and SNEGSKA (reference sequence). Trimming shortened V by 6 bases and J by 4 bases, and 18 bases separated the two germline ends. The CDR3 DNA follows: TGCAGTGCAGCAGCCGGGACCGCAGGAGAGACCCAGTACTTC. Translating it yields CSAAAGTAGETQYF.

The V and J genes are TRBV23-1 and TRBJ2-1; 14 nucleotides align to TRBD2. TRBV23-1 is given ORF status, its function remaining uncertain. V lost 3 bases and J lost 16; bases outside the gene matches: 11. The CDR3 totals 15 residues. CDR3 sequence: CASSQPGTSGSRSFF. The DNA of the CDR3 is TGCGCCAGCAGTCAGCCCGGGACTAGCGGGAGTAGATCATTCTTC.

The V and J genes are TRBV12-3 or TRBV12-4 and TRBJ2-1, with D uncertain. The CDR3 spans 14 residues. Between the trimmed V and J ends, which lost 5 bases and 6 bases, there was a span of 14 bases. The CDR3 nucleotides are TGTGCCAGCAGTCGTCTTCGGGTTGCCAATGAGCAGTTCTTC. Translation: CASSRLRVANEQFF.

This clonotype was detected only a few times. The chain links TRBV3-1 to TRBJ2-2; 10 bases map to TRBD1. Germline V gives CDR1 LGHDT, CDR2 YNNKEL (reference sequence). This CDR3 spans 16 amino acids. The V and J ends lost 2 bases and 2 bases, in that order; junction bases with no gene match: 2. CDR3 nucleotide sequence: TGTGCCAGCAGCCAAAGGGACAGGGGTAACACCGGGGAGCTGTTTTTT. Its protein product is CASSQRDRGNTGELFF. The variable domain in full, completed from reference TRBV3-1 and TRBJ2-2, reads DTAVSQTPKYLVTQMGNDKSIKCEQNLGHDTMYWYKQDSKKFLKIMFSYNNKELIINETVPNRFSPKSPDKAHLNLHINSLELGDSAVYFCASSQRDRGNTGELFFGEGSRLTVL.

In this sample, this clonotype turned up many times. The chain joins TRBV6-4 to TRBJ2-1; D ambiguous. V gave up 5 bases and J gave up 1 base, with 9 bases separating them. The CDR3 is 14 residues long. In germline, CDR1 is MRHNA, CDR2 SNTAGT. CDR3 coding DNA: TGTGCCAGCAGTCCAGATGGTTCCTACAATGAGCAGTTCTTC. Residues: CASSPDGSYNEQFF.

In this sample, this clonotype turned up many times. This chain uses TRBV11-1 with TRBJ2-1; D is possibly TRBD2 (5 bases). The CDR3 is made up of 18 amino acids. V was cut by 5 bases and J by 0 bases, with 20 bases left in between. Germline lookup yields CDR1 SGHAT and CDR2 FQDESV (reference sequence). The CDR3 bases are TGTGCCAGCAGCCCGGGATCTTCCCTTGGGTCCTCCTACAATGAGCAGTTCTTC. As protein: CASSPGSSLGSSYNEQFF.

This clonotype was observed at least ten times. The chain links TRBV15 to TRBJ1-5; the D gene is possibly TRBD1 (5 bases). This CDR3 contains 14 residues. CDR1 and CDR2 from the germline V gene are LNHNV and YYDKDF (reference sequence). V lost 3 bases and J 3 bases, leaving 9 bases between the germline ends. CDR3 nucleotides: TGTGCCACCAGCAGCAGGGTTGTCAATCAGCCCCAGCATTTT. Its protein is CATSSRVVNQPQHF.

This clonotype has a count of ten or more. This CDR3 reads CASSLAIIPAPTGELFF. CDR3 DNA: TGTGCCAGCAGCTTAGCTATAATACCCGCTCCGACCGGGGAGCTGTTTTTT. The V call is TRBV7-8, the J call TRBJ2-2; no reliable D call. This CDR3 has 17 residues. Germline V CDR1 and CDR2: SGHVS, FQNEAQ. The V end was cut by 0 bases, the J end by 5 bases, with 16 bases between. Looking up the rest from reference TRBV7-8 and TRBJ2-2 gives the full variable domain: GAGVSQSPRYKVAKRGQDVALRCDPISGHVSLFWYQQALGQGPEFLTYFQNEAQLDKSGLPSDRFFAERPEGSVSTLKIQRTQQEDSAVYLCASSLAIIPAPTGELFFGEGSRLTVL.

In the case of this clonotype: A junction end diverges from the germline sequence, so it may reflect a read error. The CDR3 sequence: CASCQEQGRGDYNEQFF. CDR3 bases: TGTGCCAGCTGCCAAGAACAGGGGAGGGGTGATTACAATGAGCAGTTCTTC. The chain combines TRBV3-1 with TRBJ2-1; tentatively, D is TRBD1 or TRBD2 (7 bases each). Germline CDR1 reads LGHDT; CDR2 reads YNNKEL (reference sequence). The CDR3 runs to 17 residues.

This clonotype was counted a few times. CDR3 region: CASSLQGADYNEQFF. CDR3 nucleotide sequence: TGTGCCAGCAGCCTACAGGGGGCCGACTACAATGAGCAGTTCTTC. V usage is TRBV7-3 and J usage is TRBJ2-1, with 9 bases fitting TRBD1. The CDR3 extends over 15 amino acids. The V segment lost 5 bases and the J segment 3 bases; nucleotides outside the gene matches: 5. The V gene's germline CDR1 is SGHTA and CDR2 FQGTGA.

This chain uses TRBV19 with TRBJ1-2; 9 bases align to TRBD1. With 6 bases clipped from V and 8 bases from J, the junction kept 7 bases outside the gene matches. This CDR3 spans 13 amino acids. Germline V gene sequence: CDR1 LNHDA, CDR2 SQIVND (reference sequence). Written as DNA, the CDR3 is TGTGCCAGTAGCCCACAGGGGGCTGAAGGCTACACCTTC. This sequence encodes CASSPQGAEGYTF.

The V call is TRBV18, the J call TRBJ2-5; D is unresolved. Germline V lookup: CDR1 KGHSH, CDR2 LQKENI. Trimming cost V 8 bases and J 2 bases, with 9 bases left between them. The CDR3 is made up of 12 amino acids. In nucleotides, the CDR3 is TGTGCCAGCACCAAAAGGCAAGAGACCCAGTACTTC. Translation: CASTKRQETQYF.

The genes are TRBV2 and TRBJ1-3; D uncertain. The CDR3 runs 14 residues. Germline V gene sequence: CDR1 SNHLY, CDR2 FYNNEI. Trimming left V 4 bases short and J 4 bases short, with 11 bases between. The CDR3 loop is CASSADHPGNTIYF. In DNA, the CDR3 is TGTGCCAGCAGTGCAGACCACCCGGGAAACACCATATATTTT.

This clonotype was seen repeatedly, ten times or more. The rearrangement uses TRBV29-1 and TRBJ2-2; 7 nucleotides match TRBD2. The germline gives CDR1 SQVTM, CDR2 ANQGSEA. The CDR3 is 17 residues long. After removal of 4 bases from V and 0 bases from J, the junction contained 11 bases not matched to a gene. The CDR3 loop reads CSVAGDYRGPNTGELFF. The CDR3 region has the DNA TGCAGCGTTGCGGGGGACTACCGGGGCCCGAACACCGGGGAGCTGTTTTTT.

In its sample, this clonotype was seen many times. The gene calls are TRBV4-1 and TRBJ2-7, with a possible D match to TRBD1 (5 bases). Germline V gives CDR1 MGHRA, CDR2 YSYEKL. CDR3 length: 17 residues. V was clipped by 2 bases and J by 6 bases, with 23 bases between them. The chain's CDR3 is CASSQQVSGSPLGEQYF. CDR3 bases: TGCGCCAGCAGCCAACAGGTCTCAGGGTCCCCCCTGGGCGAGCAGTACTTC.

This clonotype appeared many times. This rearrangement joins TRBV5-1 to TRBJ2-4; TRBD1 is a possible D gene (6 bases). Per germline, CDR1 SGHRS and CDR2 YFSETQ. The length of the CDR3 is 16 residues. V was cut by 0 bases and J by 2 bases, with 12 bases left in between. CDR3 loop: CASSLDQGSTKNIQYF. The CDR3 DNA is TGCGCCAGCAGCTTGGATCAGGGGAGTACCAAAAACATTCAGTACTTC.

V is TRBV10-1 and J is TRBJ2-3; 12 positions agree with TRBD1. V lost 3 bases and J lost 1; bases outside the gene matches: 5. The germline V gene encodes CDR1 WNHNN and CDR2 SYGVQD (reference sequence). The CDR3 covers 17 residues. This chain's CDR3 is CASSDFGTGGRTDTQYF. The CDR3 coding sequence is TGCGCCAGCAGTGATTTTGGGACAGGGGGCCGCACAGATACGCAGTATTTT.

This sequence joins TRBV20-1 and TRBJ2-4; TRBD2 agrees at 11 bases. The CDR3 spans 20 residues. From germline, CDR1 is DFQATT and CDR2 SNEGSKA (reference sequence). The junction had 20 bases not matched to a gene; V was cut back by 5 bases and J by 2 bases. CDR3 region: CSAGGRFRIAGGLPKNIQYF. CDR3 DNA: TGCAGTGCTGGAGGCCGGTTTAGGATAGCGGGAGGGTTACCCAAAAACATTCAGTACTTC.

This clonotype was seen a few times. V gene TRBV11-2 combines with J gene TRBJ2-3; the match to TRBD2 covers 8 bases. Unmatched junction bases numbered 6, after V lost 0 bases and J lost 4 bases. CDR1 and CDR2 from the germline V gene are SGHAT and FQNNGV. The CDR3 spans 16 residues. The CDR3: CASSLETSVISDTQYF. The CDR3 nucleotides are TGTGCCAGCAGCTTAGAGACTAGCGTGATTTCAGATACGCAGTATTTT.

This clonotype was recorded a few times. The chain recombines TRBV12-3 or TRBV12-4 with TRBJ2-3, with 12 bases identical to TRBD1. Unmatched junction bases numbered 11, after V lost 3 bases and J lost 4 bases. The CDR3 has 18 amino acids. The CDR3 nucleotides read TGTGCCAGCAGTTTCTTCAGGGGGACAGGGGGCGGCGCAGATACGCAGTATTTT. Translated: CASSFFRGTGGGADTQYF.

There are many counts of this clonotype. The chain employs TRBV6-5 and TRBJ2-5; D ambiguous. The CDR3 totals 14 residues. Trimming cost V 0 bases and J 4 bases, with 9 bases left between them. Germline loops: CDR1 MNHEY, CDR2 SVGAGI. The CDR3 reads CASSYSVGRETQYF. The CDR3 nucleotides are TGTGCCAGCAGTTACTCAGTTGGGCGAGAGACCCAGTACTTC.

This clonotype appeared a few times. The chain recombines TRBV11-2 with TRBJ2-3; D is possibly TRBD2 (6 bases). This CDR3 is 14 amino acids long. Trimming removed 5 bases from V and 6 bases from J, with 15 bases in between. The germline gives CDR1 SGHAT, CDR2 FQNNGV. The CDR3 loop is CASSQAGLLDTQYF. The CDR3 coding sequence is TGTGCCAGCAGCCAAGCGGGTTTACTGGATACGCAGTATTTT.

This clonotype showed up many times. V gene TRBV12-3 or TRBV12-4 combines with J gene TRBJ1-2, with D unresolved. The CDR3 totals 15 residues. V was clipped by 3 bases and J by 4 bases, with 15 bases between them. CDR3 residues: CASSFGQDLFYGYTF. The CDR3 DNA reads TGTGCCAGCAGTTTCGGCCAGGATCTTTTCTATGGCTACACCTTC.

At least ten counts were recorded for this clonotype. This rearrangement joins TRBV3-1 to TRBJ1-5; no definite D call. CDR3 length: 13 residues. CDR1 and CDR2 (germline): LGHDT, YNNKEL (reference sequence). V lost 0 bases to trimming and J lost 6 bases, with 6 bases between them. In DNA form, the CDR3 reads TGTGCCAGCAGCCAAGAATCCGGTCAGCCCCAGCATTTT. This gives the protein CASSQESGQPQHF.

This clonotype was found a few times. CDR3 sequence reads: CASSEGQNRETQYF. DNA for the CDR3: TGTGCCAGCAGTGAGGGACAAAACCGAGAGACCCAGTACTTC. The chain recombines TRBV6-1 with TRBJ2-5, with D possibly matching TRBD1 (6 bases). The germline V gene has CDR1 MNHNS and CDR2 SASEGT. The CDR3 has 14 residues. Trimming took 3 bases from V and 4 from J, leaving 12 bases between them.

The sample holds many counts of this clonotype. This chain connects TRBV27 to TRBJ1-3, with D unclear. V was shortened by 0 bases and J by 2 bases, with 8 bases between the two germline ends. The CDR3 consists of 15 residues. The germline V gene encodes CDR1 MNHEY and CDR2 SMNVEV (reference sequence). CDR3 nucleotides: TGTGCCAGCAGTTTATCTTTCAAGGCTGGAAACACCATATATTTT. Amino acid sequence: CASSLSFKAGNTIYF.

This clonotype showed up just a few times. The chain links TRBV5-1 to TRBJ2-5; possibly TRBD1 for D (6 bases). Germline V gene data show CDR1 as SGHRS and CDR2 as YFSETQ. V dropped 4 bases and J dropped 7 bases, with 23 bases sitting between them. This CDR3 contains 16 residues. Here the CDR3 DNA reads TGCGCCAGCAGCCGACTGGGAATGGCAGGGGAGTTGACCCAGTACTTC. This codes for CASSRLGMAGELTQYF.

This clonotype was seen many times. The V call is TRBV7-2, the J call TRBJ2-3; 9 bases fit TRBD2. There are 15 residues in the CDR3. Germline V gives CDR1 SGHTA, CDR2 FQGNSA. V trimming: 5 bases; J trimming: 4 bases; junction bases outside the gene matches: 7. The CDR3 DNA is TGTGCCAGCAGCCCAGTTGCGGGGGGGGCAGATACGCAGTATTTT. This encodes CASSPVAGGADTQYF.